This TCR beta chain derives from a study of post-analysis software for immune sequencing data. Study-level information: Disease trajectories encompassed relapsing-remitting, secondary progressive and progressive-relapsing multiple sclerosis. Points from the study as a whole: Controls showed significantly higher normalized Chao1 diversity than did multiple sclerosis patients. Compared with controls, patients had more of about 5 TRBV segments, including TRBV5-6, TRBV5-1 and TRBV20-1.

The CDR3 length is 12 residues. With 6 bases removed from V and 11 bases from J, the gap between germline ends came to 16 bases. This clonotype showed up just a few times. Its cognate antigen is unknown. Tagging with unique molecular identifiers was a feature of the TCR beta cDNA libraries. From around 0.96 to 9.9 million T cells, 500,000 or so cDNA molecules were obtained. Each CDR3 protein is one row after TCRdb ran MiXCR on the PCR reads. The table includes more than 450,000 distinct CDR3 sequences, roughly 34% detected once. This clonotype was sampled from a girl aged 2 to 17 with multiple sclerosis. The chain couples TRBV12-3 or TRBV12-4 to TRBJ2-5; D ambiguous. Sample: blood. The CDR3 sequence is CASSTPMNEQYF. CDR3 nucleotide sequence: TGTGCCAGCAGCACCCCGATGAATGAGCAGTACTTC.